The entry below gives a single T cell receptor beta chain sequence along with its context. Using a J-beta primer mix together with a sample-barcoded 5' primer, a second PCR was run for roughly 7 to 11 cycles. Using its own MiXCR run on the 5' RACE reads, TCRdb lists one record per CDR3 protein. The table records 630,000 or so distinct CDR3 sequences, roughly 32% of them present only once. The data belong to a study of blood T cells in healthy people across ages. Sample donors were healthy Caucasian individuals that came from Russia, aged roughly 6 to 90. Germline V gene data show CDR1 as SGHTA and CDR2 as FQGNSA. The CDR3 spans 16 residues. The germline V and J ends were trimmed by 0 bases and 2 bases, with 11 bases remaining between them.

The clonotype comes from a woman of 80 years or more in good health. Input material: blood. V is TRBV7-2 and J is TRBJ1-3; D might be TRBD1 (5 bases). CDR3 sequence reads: CASSLAQGATGNTIYF. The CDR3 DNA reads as TGTGCCAGCAGCTTAGCGCAAGGGGCGACTGGAAACACCATATATTTT.